One sample yielded the 21 T cell receptor beta chains listed below, sequenced in a study of graft-versus-host responses after intestinal transplantation. Sequenced by immunoSEQ multiplex PCR; TCRdb stores in-frame clones only, minus some. The data show just under 65,000 clones, approximately 91% seen once. The antigens these receptors bind are not known. The material was unstimulated CD8+ T cells sorted from spleen or lymph node cells, obtained before transplant. These receptors all come from a human donor who was the organ donor for an intestinal transplant.

This clone was detected only once. The chain links TRBV28 to TRBJ2-1; a weak D match, TRBD2 (7 bases). Germline CDR1 and CDR2: MDHEN and SYDVKM. The CDR3 spans 15 residues. The V and J ends lost 6 bases and 10 bases respectively, with 22 bases between them. As DNA, the CDR3 is TGTGCCAGCAGCCTCTTGAGGGAGGGCGGGACAGAGCAGTTCTTC. This gives the protein CASSLLREGGTEQFF.

The chain uses TRBV6-5 and TRBJ2-3; D perhaps matches TRBD1 (5 bases). V lost 2 bases to trimming and J lost 3 bases, with 12 bases between them. Germline lookup yields CDR1 MNHEY and CDR2 SVGAGI. This CDR3 has 15 amino acids. The CDR3 bases are TGTGCCAGCAGTTACGGGGCTAGTCGGACAGATACGCAGTATTTT. Protein: CASSYGASRTDTQYF.

DNA of the CDR3: TGCGCCAGCAGCCAAGATCCGAATTCACCCCTCCACTTT. Translation: CASSQDPNSPLHF. This chain uses TRBV4-1 with TRBJ1-6, with D uncertain. The V and J ends lost 0 bases and 7 bases respectively, with 4 bases between them. The germline V gene has CDR1 MGHRA and CDR2 YSYEKL. This CDR3 spans 13 amino acids.

The chain has TRBV10-1 and TRBJ2-3; maybe TRBD1 (6 bases). CDR1 and CDR2 (germline): WNHNN, SYGVQD (reference sequence). The V end was cut by 10 bases, the J end by 7 bases, with 21 bases between. This CDR3 is 14 amino acids long. This CDR3 reads CAILDDRDTNTQYF. The CDR3 DNA sequence: TGCGCCATCCTTGATGACCGGGACACTAATACGCAGTATTTT.

The J gene is TRBJ2-7, the V gene TRBV9; a possible D gene is TRBD1 (6 bases). The germline gives CDR1 SGDLS, CDR2 YYNGEE. The CDR3 is 15 residues long. Between the trimmed V and J ends, which lost 0 bases and 6 bases, there was a span of 16 bases. The CDR3 is CASSVEVGQPSEQYF. The CDR3 region has the DNA TGTGCCAGCAGCGTAGAAGTTGGACAGCCATCCGAGCAGTACTTC.

V is TRBV4-2 and J is TRBJ2-7, with 7 bases identical to TRBD2. This CDR3 has 13 amino acids. Trimming removed 3 bases from V and 1 base from J; junction bases left unmatched: 0. The germline V gene encodes CDR1 LGHNA and CDR2 YNFKEQ. This CDR3 reads CASSQGGSYEQYF. The CDR3 DNA follows: TGTGCCAGCAGCCAGGGGGGGTCCTACGAGCAGTACTTC.

A single count supports this clone. The rearrangement links TRBV28 to TRBJ2-5; 7 positions agree with TRBD2. The DNA matches TRBJ2-7 better at its end, which makes the J call doubtful. The CDR3 consists of 15 residues. Germline V gene data show CDR1 as MDHEN and CDR2 as SYDVKM. Here the CDR3 DNA reads TGTGCCAGCAGTTGGGCTAGCGGAGATTCCTACGAGCAGTACTTC. It codes for CASSWASGDSYEQYF.

This clone appeared once. The chain links TRBV28 to TRBJ2-1; 7 bases agree with TRBD2. The CDR3 extends over 14 amino acids. Germline CDR1 reads MDHEN; CDR2 reads SYDVKM. V shed 11 bases, J shed 7 bases, and the junction held 14 bases outside the gene matches. This chain's CDR3 is CACSVVGRLNEQFF. The CDR3 DNA is TGTGCCTGCTCCGTAGTCGGGAGGCTGAATGAGCAGTTCTTC.

The V gene is TRBV6-5, the J gene TRBJ2-7, with D perhaps matching TRBD2 (6 bases). CDR3 length: 15 residues. V dropped 6 bases and J dropped 0 bases, with 15 bases sitting between them. Germline CDR1 and CDR2: MNHEY and SVGAGI. The CDR3 nucleotides are TGTGCCAGCAGGTCCCTTAGCGGTAGCTCCTACGAGCAGTACTTC. Translation gives CASRSLSGSSYEQYF.

The chain uses TRBV7-2 and TRBJ2-2, with 8 nucleotides matching TRBD1. Germline trimming cut 5 bases from V and 7 bases from J; bases unmatched to any gene: 15. The CDR3 has 17 residues. Germline lookup yields CDR1 SGHTA and CDR2 FQGNSA. The CDR3 bases are TGTGCCAGCAGCCTGGGGGTGGGGTCAGGGGGCATCGGGGAGCTGTTTTTT. Translating gives CASSLGVGSGGIGELFF.

This clone was detected once. CDR3 DNA: TGTGCCAGCAGCTTTGCGGGAGGGCCAAATGGGGAGCTGTTTTTT. It yields the protein CASSFAGGPNGELFF. The gene calls are TRBV7-9 and TRBJ2-2; 9 positions agree with TRBD2. The CDR3 totals 15 residues. V dropped 3 bases and J dropped 8; count of bases not matched to a gene: 7. Germline V gives CDR1 SEHNR, CDR2 FQNEAQ (reference sequence).

The genes are TRBV19 and TRBJ1-1; possibly TRBD1 for D (5 bases). This CDR3 comprises 15 residues. The V gene lost 3 bases and the J gene lost 1 base, with 12 bases spanning the gap. Germline loops: CDR1 LNHDA, CDR2 SQIVND (reference sequence). The CDR3 region is CASSMGEAWNTEAFF. For the CDR3, the DNA is TGTGCCAGTAGTATGGGGGAGGCGTGGAACACTGAAGCTTTCTTT.

In nucleotides, the CDR3 is TGTGCCAGCAGCCAAGTTCCGGTGGGTGGGGAGAATGAAAAACTGTTTTTT. Its translation is CASSQVPVGGENEKLFF. The genes are TRBV4-2 and TRBJ1-4; D ambiguous. V was shortened by 1 base and J by 5 bases, with 17 bases between the two germline ends. This CDR3 spans 17 amino acids. Looked up from germline, CDR1 is LGHNA and CDR2 is YNFKEQ.

The chain recombines TRBV10-3 with TRBJ2-3, with TRBD1 matching 11 bases. V lost 7 bases to trimming and J lost 5 bases; unmatched junction nucleotides: 5. Looked up from germline, CDR1 is ENHRY and CDR2 is SYGVKD. The CDR3 totals 14 residues. Here the CDR3 DNA reads TGTGCCATCACCGCGGGACAGGGGGGAGATACGCAGTATTTT. It codes for CAITAGQGGDTQYF.

This clone was detected a few times. The gene calls are TRBV2 and TRBJ1-4; D gene uncertain. V gave up 8 bases and J gave up 8 bases, with 15 bases separating them. Germline V gives CDR1 SNHLY, CDR2 FYNNEI. This CDR3 has 13 amino acids. CDR3 DNA: TGTGCCAGCGTCGGAGGGCTCCGGGAAAAACTGTTTTTT. Translating it yields CASVGGLREKLFF.

V usage is TRBV7-8 and J usage is TRBJ1-5; D is possibly TRBD1 (6 bases). In germline, CDR1 is SGHVS, CDR2 FQNEAQ. The CDR3 totals 14 residues. V was trimmed by 3 bases and J by 5 bases, leaving 11 bases between them. The DNA of the CDR3 is TGTGCCAGCAGCTTTTTGCCAGGGGATCAGCCCCAGCATTTT. Protein sequence: CASSFLPGDQPQHF.

This chain joins TRBV9 and TRBJ2-1; perhaps TRBD2 as D (6 bases). Trimming took off 4 bases at V and 8 bases at J, with 13 bases between the two ends. The V gene's germline CDR1 is SGDLS and CDR2 YYNGEE. This CDR3 contains 13 residues. This CDR3 is CASSPHWGDEQFF. CDR3 nucleotide sequence: TGTGCCAGCAGCCCTCATTGGGGGGATGAGCAGTTCTTC.

The chain carries TRBV30 and TRBJ2-4; unclear D gene. The CDR3 contains 13 residues. Germline loops: CDR1 GTSNPN, CDR2 SVGIG (reference sequence). Trimming cost V 6 bases and J 0 bases, with 9 bases left between them. Here the CDR3 DNA reads TGTGCCTGTTTTACCGGAGCCAAAAACATTCAGTACTTC. It codes for CACFTGAKNIQYF.

The chain employs TRBV25-1 and TRBJ2-5; 9 bases line up with TRBD1. V lost 1 base and J lost 5; bases outside the gene matches: 11. This CDR3 has 17 amino acids. Germline values: CDR1 MGHDK, CDR2 SYGVNS. The DNA of the CDR3 is TGTGCCAGCAGTGAATTGACCGGACAGGGGATAGGGGAGACCCAGTACTTC. It yields the protein CASSELTGQGIGETQYF.

This sequence joins TRBV29-1 and TRBJ2-5, with D maybe TRBD2 (6 bases). Trimming took 7 bases from V and 5 from J, leaving 8 bases between them. Germline V gene data show CDR1 as SQVTM and CDR2 as ANQGSEA. This CDR3 comprises 10 residues. The CDR3 region is CSAGGETQYF. In nucleotides, the CDR3 is TGCAGCGCTGGGGGGGAGACCCAGTACTTC.

This clone came up a few times. V and J are TRBV10-3 and TRBJ1-3; D gene unclear. Germline loops: CDR1 ENHRY, CDR2 SYGVKD. CDR3 length equals 16 residues. The V gene lost 4 bases and the J gene lost 0 bases, with 13 bases spanning the gap. The CDR3 DNA follows: TGTGCCATCAGTGCCGAGGTCAGCTACTCTGGAAACACCATATATTTT. This sequence encodes CAISAEVSYSGNTIYF.